The clone carrying this T cell receptor (beta chain) was counted at least ten times. The antigen remains unidentified. These data come from a study of T cells in Graves' hyperthyroidism and ophthalmopathy. Study context: The blood sample was taken at first diagnosis, before treatment began. General study findings and limits: The majority of expanded thyroid clonotypes above 0.001 also appeared in blood.

This CDR3 comprises 14 residues. CDR1 KGHSH and CDR2 LQKENI come from the germline V gene. V was clipped by 1 base and J by 6 bases, with 12 bases between them. The CDR3 regions of TCR beta were amplified from RNA transcripts. An initial round of RT-PCR targeting the TCR CDR3 relied on the HTBI primer set. Using its own MiXCR run on the multiplex PCR reads, TCRdb lists one record per CDR3 protein. In the table there are approximately 410,000 distinct CDR3 sequences, roughly 14% of which are singletons. Ophthalmopathy cases met thresholds of Clinical Activity Score at least 3, NOSPECS grade at least 4 and duration under 3 months. Patients were excluded because of uncontrolled infection, other autoimmune disease, pregnancy or lactation.

The chain has TRBV18 and TRBJ1-1; maybe TRBD1 (5 bases). This sequence originates from a young man with Graves' ophthalmopathy. Sequencing was carried out using blood. The CDR3 DNA follows: TGTGCCAGCTCACCACGAGGGACGTTGGCTGAAGCTTTCTTT. It translates to CASSPRGTLAEAFF.